This T cell receptor (beta chain) was recorded in a study of beta chain features in type 1 diabetes. Notes on the study in general: Significant though moderate, a shortening of TCRB CDR3s appeared in all four CD4+ subsets of Type 1 diabetes patients. Within patients, naive, central memory and Treg TCRB repertoires seemed more similar than within healthy donors. Insertions at VDJ junctions were less frequent in type 1 diabetes patients. These patients also deleted more nucleotides at the same junctions.

Trimming removed 6 bases from V and 4 bases from J, with 22 bases in between. This CDR3 spans 17 amino acids. Germline lookup yields CDR1 MDHEN and CDR2 SYDVKM. In the case of this clone: Its antigen is still unknown.

Heparinised blood was drawn once per donor, averaging about 100 mL. Isolated RNA was reverse transcribed in full, so expressed TCRB transcripts were sequenced. Naive, central memory and regulatory T cell samples averaged about 3.4 million reads. Only in-frame clones appear in the TCRdb table, and some are missing; sequencing was by immunoSEQ multiplex PCR. In the table there are 300,000 to 400,000 clones, roughly 8.8% of which are singletons. Sequenced material: central memory CD4+ T cells from blood. The chain couples TRBV28 to TRBJ2-4; possibly TRBD2 for D (6 bases). The sequence was obtained from a man aged 30-40 years with type 1 diabetes. The CDR3 sequence: CASRSGSRGLDKNIQYF. CDR3 in DNA: TGTGCCAGCAGGAGTGGGAGTCGGGGACTGGATAAAAACATTCAGTACTTC. Based on the CDR3 plus reference TRBV28 and TRBJ2-4, the full variable domain is DVKVTQSSRYLVKRTGEKVFLECVQDMDHENMFWYRQDPGLGLRLIYFSYDVKMKEKGDIPEGYSVSREKKERFSLILESASTNQTSMYLCASRSGSRGLDKNIQYFGAGTRLSVL.